This T cell receptor (beta chain) was retrieved from a study of blood T cell repertoires in COVID-19. Looking at the study overall: Sources were T cells, B-cell-depleted T cells, or PBMCs; the material itself was cDNA or gDNA.

The V gene's germline CDR1 is SGHDT and CDR2 YYEEEE. Unmatched junction bases numbered 6, after V lost 4 bases and J lost 2 bases. The length of the CDR3 is 15 residues. Participants came from roughly 23 US areas, aged roughly 18 to 89 years. Authors' analysis steps: Reference gene primer amplification gave nucleated cell count estimates. Clones were sequenced by immunoSEQ multiplex PCR, and TCRdb holds only the in-frame ones, with some missing. V and J calls and clone size are copied from that table; D and trimming were computed from the DNA. The sample carries under 200,000 clones, less than 90% recorded once.

The TCR was taken from a woman between 45 and 60 years old who had recovered from COVID-19. What was sequenced was PBMCs or T cells enriched from blood (not recorded which). The V gene is TRBV5-6, the J gene TRBJ2-3; 8 bases are shared with TRBD1. The DNA of the CDR3 is TGTGCCAGCAGCCCCAGGGGGCTGGACACAGATACGCAGTATTTT. This encodes CASSPRGLDTDTQYF. Looking up the rest from reference TRBV5-6 and TRBJ2-3 gives the full variable domain: DAGVTQSPTHLIKTRGQQVTLRCSPKSGHDTVSWYQQALGQGPQFIFQYYEEEERQRGNFPDRFSGHQFPNYSSELNVNALLLGDSALYLCASSPRGLDTDTQYFGPGTRLTVL.